This TCR beta chain is from a study of T cells in Graves' hyperthyroidism and ophthalmopathy. The investigators amplified TCR beta CDR3 regions from RNA transcripts. TCR CDR3 regions were first amplified by RT-PCR with HTBI primers. TCRdb recomputed calls from the multiplex PCR reads with MiXCR, one row per CDR3 protein. The sample shows hundreds of thousands of distinct CDR3 sequences, over 12% of them seen only once. This clonotype was detected many times. CDR3 length equals 15 residues. The V and J ends lost 5 bases and 2 bases respectively, with 15 bases between them. CDR1 and CDR2 from the germline V gene are LNHDA and SQIVND (reference sequence).

This sequence was found in a woman in her 40s with Graves' ophthalmopathy. The chain uses TRBV19 and TRBJ1-2; a weak D match, TRBD1 (5 bases). The sample comprised blood. The CDR3: CASSESWTRNYGYTF. CDR3 DNA sequence: TGTGCCAGTAGTGAGAGTTGGACAAGAAACTATGGCTACACCTTC.